This T cell receptor (beta chain) is from a study of cytomegalovirus exposure and HLA in healthy donors. The PCR had 60 Vbeta and 13 Jbeta primers. Repertoires were generated with immunoSEQ multiplex PCR, while TCRdb's copy carries only in-frame clones and drops some. The table lists 150,000 or so clones, more than 60% of them singletons. Study outcomes and limitations: Another analysis was done later, and it associated around 16,000 TCR beta sequences with HLA alleles at 0.05 false discovery rate. Most TCRs appeared rarely, but some public TCRs recurred in many donors. A few CMV-associated chains proved CMV antigen-specific in vitro. V- and J-gene trimming in TCR beta was tied to a missense DCLRE1C variant by an analysis performed later.

CDR3 length: 16 amino acids. The V segment lost 4 bases and the J segment 1 base; nucleotides outside the gene matches: 7. The germline gives CDR1 SGHVS, CDR2 FQNEAQ. In this sample, this clone turned up once. Its antigen remains unknown. This clonotype was sampled from a human donor in good health. The gene calls are TRBV7-8 and TRBJ1-5, with 7 bases aligning to TRBD1. Sequencing was performed on PBMCs. The CDR3 DNA follows: TGTGCCAGCAGCTATACAGGGGATCGAAGCAATCAGCCCCAGCATTTT. Amino acid sequence: CASSYTGDRSNQPQHF.